Included here is one T cell receptor (beta chain) sequence, with context. Its antigen remains unknown. In making TCR cDNA, 5'RACE template switching added a universal primer site and UMIs to it. TCRdb passed the 5' RACE reads through MiXCR, listing each CDR3 protein once. The sample lists 250,000 to 300,000 distinct CDR3 sequences, 5.2% occurring once. These data come from a study of T cells after yellow fever vaccination. Overall study: The authors prepared low-cell-number fractions using SMART-Seq v4 Ultra Low Input. Study observations and caveats: Relatively few clonotypes were ones that appeared in both CD4 and CD8 compartments.

Germline V gene data show CDR1 as PRHDT and CDR2 as FYEKMQ (reference sequence). Unmatched junction bases numbered 16, after V lost 7 bases and J lost 3 bases. The CDR3 is made up of 19 amino acids. Sequenced here: CD4+ T cells sorted from PBMCs, sampled on the day of the yellow fever booster vaccination. The sequence was obtained from a man aged 18 to 29 who received the YFV17D yellow fever vaccine. The V call is TRBV13, the J call TRBJ2-1; TRBD2 matches 12 bases. The CDR3: CASNPRLAGVPGGYNEQFF. The CDR3 nucleotides are TGTGCCAGCAACCCAAGACTAGCGGGGGTCCCTGGAGGCTACAATGAGCAGTTCTTC.